A single sample gave rise to the 27 T cell receptor beta chains below, sequenced in a study of beta chain features in type 1 diabetes. Study conclusions and caveats: Shorter TCRB CDR3s, moderately but significantly so, were found in Type 1 diabetes patients in all four CD4+ subsets.

Every isolated RNA sample was fully reverse transcribed, so sequencing captured expressed TCRB transcripts. Some clones are missing from TCRdb's copy, which holds only in-frame ones; the method was immunoSEQ multiplex PCR. The sample lists hundreds of thousands of clones, around 15% seen once, with roughly 0.04% in the top ten. Which antigens these TCRs recognize remains unknown. The sequenced material came from naive CD4+ T cells from blood. The receptors were gathered from a man younger than 35 with type 1 diabetes.

Turning to this clone: Other DNA sequences of this sample code for an identical CDR3. The CDR3 loop reads CASSVATGGSYNEQFF. The CDR3 coding sequence is TGTGCCAGCAGCGTAGCGACAGGGGGCTCCTACAATGAGCAGTTCTTC. The J gene is TRBJ2-1, the V gene TRBV9, with 9 bases lining up with TRBD1. The J segment lost 0 bases and the V segment lost 0 bases, leaving 1 base of the junction unmatched. CDR3 length: 16 amino acids. Germline CDR1 and CDR2: SGDLS and YYNGEE.

V gene TRBV11-2 combines with J gene TRBJ2-7; 8 nucleotides match TRBD1. The CDR3 covers 14 residues. Germline loops: CDR1 SGHAT, CDR2 FQNNGV. Trimming cost V 3 bases and J 4 bases; bases outside gene matches: 5. CDR3 nucleotide sequence: TGTGCCAGCAGCTTTTCAGGGGGCGGATACGAGCAGTACTTC. Encoded protein: CASSFSGGGYEQYF.

This clone was seen only a few times. CDR3 sequence reads: CTSEWPTSSSYNSPLHF. DNA for the CDR3: TGCACCAGCGAATGGCCAACTTCGAGCTCCTATAATTCACCCCTCCACTTT. V usage is TRBV1 and J usage is TRBJ1-6. TRBV1 counts as a pseudogene. This CDR3 region has 17 residues.

This sequence joins TRBV5-4 and TRBJ2-7; D gene ambiguous. Germline-derived CDR1 and CDR2 are SGHNT and YYREEE (reference sequence). V lost 0 bases and J lost 4, with 11 bases in between. The length of the CDR3 is 14 residues. CDR3: CASSLAGFEYEQYF. The DNA of the CDR3 is TGTGCCAGCAGCTTGGCCGGCTTCGAATACGAGCAGTACTTC.

This clone was seen more than once but under ten times. The chain is built from TRBV4-3 and TRBJ1-1, with 7 bases aligning to TRBD1. V shed 0 bases and J 4 bases; nucleotides not matched to a gene: 8. CDR3 length: 16 amino acids. Germline assignment: CDR1 LGHNA and CDR2 YSLEER. Written as DNA, the CDR3 is TGCGCCAGCAGCCAAGAGAGGAGGGGGCCCGGCACTGAAGCTTTCTTT. Encoded protein: CASSQERRGPGTEAFF.

This clone was observed a few times. This chain links TRBV7-2 with TRBJ1-4; D is ambiguous. The CDR3 totals 12 residues. Germline lookup yields CDR1 SGHTA and CDR2 FQGNSA. V shed 5 bases and J shed 10 bases, with 11 bases lying between them. The chain's CDR3 is CASSTDVAKLFF. CDR3 DNA sequence: TGTGCCAGCAGCACAGATGTGGCAAAACTGTTTTTT. The full variable domain, rest sourced from reference TRBV7-2 and TRBJ1-4, is GAGVSQSPSNKVTEKGKDVELRCDPISGHTALYWYRQSLGQGLEFLIYFQGNSAPDKSGLPSDRFSAERTGGSVSTLTIQRTQQEDSAVYLCASSTDVAKLFFGSGTQLSVL.

The chain joins TRBV28 to TRBJ1-5, with D uncertain. The V gene's germline CDR1 is MDHEN and CDR2 SYDVKM. The V and J ends lost 3 bases and 7 bases respectively, with 13 bases between them. The CDR3 loop spans 14 amino acids. The CDR3 DNA sequence: TGTGCCAGCAGTTTGGGCGGAATAAGGCAGCCCCAGCATTTT. Translation gives CASSLGGIRQPQHF. The whole variable domain, remainder taken from reference TRBV28 and TRBJ1-5, is DVKVTQSSRYLVKRTGEKVFLECVQDMDHENMFWYRQDPGLGLRLIYFSYDVKMKEKGDIPEGYSVSREKKERFSLILESASTNQTSMYLCASSLGGIRQPQHFGDGTRLSIL.

This clone was recorded a few times. This sequence joins TRBV5-1 and TRBJ2-1; no firm D call. Between the trimmed V and J ends, which lost 0 bases and 13 bases, there was a span of 11 bases. The CDR3 runs 12 residues. The germline V gene has CDR1 SGHRS and CDR2 YFSETQ. CDR3 DNA: TGCGCCAGCAGCTTGGTATACGGAGAACAGTTCTTC. This encodes CASSLVYGEQFF.

This clone has more than one count but fewer than ten. The chain recombines TRBV2 with TRBJ2-2; TRBD2 matches at 10 bases. This CDR3 spans 16 amino acids. The V segment lost 5 bases and the J segment 7 bases; nucleotides outside the gene matches: 10. CDR1 SNHLY and CDR2 FYNNEI come from the germline V gene. The CDR3: CASSQSSGRHGGELFF. The DNA of the CDR3 is TGTGCCAGCAGTCAGAGTAGCGGGAGGCACGGCGGGGAGCTGTTTTTT.

This clone turned up a few times. This rearrangement joins TRBV10-2 to TRBJ2-7; TRBD2 might be the D (6 bases). Germline V gene lookup returns CDR1 WSHSY and CDR2 SAAADI. This CDR3 has 14 amino acids. V was clipped by 5 bases and J by 0 bases, with 11 bases between them. CDR3 protein: CASSPRGFSYEQYF. In nucleotides, the CDR3 is TGCGCCAGCAGTCCACGGGGGTTCTCCTACGAGCAGTACTTC.

The rearrangement uses TRBV23-1 and TRBJ1-5, with no clear D. TRBV23-1 is an open reading frame, and its role is uncertain. The CDR3 is made up of 16 amino acids. V was shortened by 4 bases and J by 0 bases, with 13 bases between the two germline ends. DNA of the CDR3: TGCGCCAGCAGTCCAAATAGGATATATAGCAATCAGCCCCAGCATTTT. It specifies CASSPNRIYSNQPQHF.

This chain uses TRBV5-6 with TRBJ1-2; tentatively, D is TRBD1 (5 bases). This CDR3 spans 12 amino acids. Trimming took off 4 bases at V and 4 bases at J, with 8 bases between the two ends. Germline V gene sequence: CDR1 SGHDT, CDR2 YYEEEE. The CDR3 nucleotides are TGTGCCAGCAGCATCCAGGGCTATGGCTACACCTTC. Residues: CASSIQGYGYTF.

This clone turned up a few times. The rearrangement uses TRBV5-1 and TRBJ1-2; 8 nucleotides agree with TRBD1. This CDR3 region has 15 residues. CDR1 is SGHRS and CDR2 is YFSETQ in the germline V gene. Losses at the gene ends were 2 bases for V and 7 bases for J; bases not matched to a gene: 10. The CDR3 loop reads CASSLGGQGLSGYTF. CDR3 bases: TGCGCCAGCAGCTTAGGCGGACAGGGCTTGAGTGGCTACACCTTC.

The chain has TRBV10-3 and TRBJ2-7, with D possibly matching TRBD1 (6 bases). This CDR3 contains 13 residues. Germline values: CDR1 ENHRY, CDR2 SYGVKD. V lost 6 bases to trimming and J lost 2 bases, with 11 bases between them. In DNA, the CDR3 is TGTGCCATCAGCGACAGGAGCCCCTACGAGCAGTACTTC. This encodes CAISDRSPYEQYF.

This clone was detected only a few times. The chain has TRBV10-3 and TRBJ1-1; no definite D call. CDR3 length: 14 amino acids. Germline V CDR1 and CDR2: ENHRY, SYGVKD. Trimming took 7 bases from V and 3 from J, leaving 15 bases between them. CDR3 DNA sequence: TGTGCCATCACCCCGAGGAGGGCAGACACTGAAGCTTTCTTT. It encodes CAITPRRADTEAFF.

A few counts support this clone. The chain carries TRBV14 and TRBJ2-5; weak D call: TRBD2 (5 bases). The V and J ends lost 2 bases and 4 bases respectively, with 17 bases between them. The germline V gene has CDR1 SGHDN and CDR2 FVKESK. CDR3 size: 16 residues. The CDR3 region has the DNA TGTGCCAGCAGCCAAACGACTGGCTCCGGGGTAGAGACCCAGTACTTC. Amino acids: CASSQTTGSGVETQYF.

The rearrangement uses TRBV2 and TRBJ2-2; D remains ambiguous. The V gene's germline CDR1 is SNHLY and CDR2 FYNNEI. This CDR3 spans 12 amino acids. V dropped 6 bases and J dropped 3 bases, with 5 bases sitting between them. The CDR3 loop reads CASRPDTGELFF. The CDR3 DNA follows: TGTGCCAGCAGGCCTGACACCGGGGAGCTGTTTTTT.

The gene calls are TRBV20-1 and TRBJ1-1; D unresolved. Trimming stripped 4 bases from V and 8 bases from J, with 5 bases between. Germline CDR1 reads DFQATT; CDR2 reads SNEGSKA (reference sequence). The CDR3 extends over 9 amino acids. The CDR3 DNA sequence: TGCAGTGCTATAGGAGAAGCTTTCTTT. Translated: CSAIGEAFF.

The rearrangement links TRBV6-1 to TRBJ1-2, with no clear D. The CDR3 sequence is 11 residues long. CDR1 MNHNS and CDR2 SASEGT come from the germline V gene. V shed 7 bases and J shed 9 bases, with 12 bases lying between them. The CDR3: CASKSELRYTF. CDR3 in DNA: TGTGCCAGCAAGTCAGAACTGCGCTACACCTTC.

The chain recombines TRBV15 with TRBJ2-2; 8 nucleotides agree with TRBD1. The CDR3 is 15 amino acids. The ends lost 0 bases at V and 4 bases at J; junction bases unmatched: 1. From germline, CDR1 is LNHNV and CDR2 YYDKDF (reference sequence). CDR3 residues: CATSRDRGRTGELFF. CDR3 nucleotide sequence: TGTGCCACCAGCAGAGACAGGGGGCGCACCGGGGAGCTGTTTTTT.

The J gene is TRBJ2-1, the V gene TRBV6-4; possible D gene TRBD2, 5 bases. V was cut by 3 bases and J by 0 bases, with 9 bases left in between. Per germline, CDR1 MRHNA and CDR2 SNTAGT. The CDR3 loop spans 15 amino acids. This chain's CDR3 is CASSESGNSYNEQFF. Written as DNA, the CDR3 is TGTGCCAGCAGTGAGAGCGGTAACTCCTACAATGAGCAGTTCTTC.

This clone was seen a few times. The V call is TRBV6-6, the J call TRBJ2-1; D gene unclear. This CDR3 is 14 amino acids long. Germline V lookup: CDR1 MNHNY, CDR2 SVGAGI (reference sequence). Trimming pared 6 bases from V and 5 bases from J, leaving 14 bases between. This chain's CDR3 is CASRSARDHNEQFF. The CDR3 DNA follows: TGTGCCAGCAGATCGGCTAGAGATCACAATGAGCAGTTCTTC.

The chain carries TRBV30 and TRBJ2-2; no clear D. Germline V gene sequence: CDR1 GTSNPN, CDR2 SVGIG (reference sequence). V was clipped by 0 bases and J by 3 bases, with 8 bases between them. The CDR3 extends over 14 amino acids. The CDR3, as DNA: TGTGCCTGGAGTGTACAGACCGACACCGGGGAGCTGTTTTTT. The encoded protein is CAWSVQTDTGELFF.

The V gene is TRBV12-2, the J gene TRBJ2-6; the DNA was not compared with TRBD1, the D call given in the table. TRBV12-2 is shown as a pseudogene. The CDR3 runs to 18 residues. The DNA of the CDR3 is TGTGCAAGTCGCTTAGGTCCAGGAATCCCCTCTGGGGCCAACGTCCTGACTTTC. Translation: CASRLGPGIPSGANVLTF.

In this sample, this clone turned up a few times. The chain combines TRBV7-2 with TRBJ1-2, with no clear D. The CDR3 extends over 16 amino acids. With 4 bases removed from V and 2 bases from J, the gap between germline ends came to 17 bases. The germline V gene encodes CDR1 SGHTA and CDR2 FQGNSA. CDR3 in amino acids: CASSSPRAGGNYGYTF. In DNA, the CDR3 is TGTGCCAGCAGCTCCCCCCGGGCCGGCGGAAACTATGGCTACACCTTC.

The J gene is TRBJ2-1, the V gene TRBV28, with 9 positions matching TRBD2. The CDR3 spans 16 residues. Germline loops: CDR1 MDHEN, CDR2 SYDVKM. V trimming: 2 bases; J trimming: 9 bases; junction bases outside the gene matches: 11. CDR3 sequence: CASSLGGLAGRGEQFF. The CDR3 DNA is TGTGCCAGCAGTTTAGGTGGGCTAGCGGGGCGGGGTGAGCAGTTCTTC.

The J gene is TRBJ1-2, the V gene TRBV9; possible D gene TRBD1, 6 bases. Trimming removed 5 bases from V and 4 bases from J, with 18 bases in between. Germline V gene lookup returns CDR1 SGDLS and CDR2 YYNGEE. This CDR3 is built from 15 residues. In DNA, the CDR3 is TGTGCCAGCAGGCGTAATACAGACAGGTTCTATGGCTACACCTTC. Translating gives CASRRNTDRFYGYTF.